Detailed here is one T cell receptor beta chain. CDR1 and CDR2 from the germline V gene are SEHNR and FQNEAQ (reference sequence). This CDR3 has 12 residues. Between the trimmed V and J ends, which lost 2 bases and 9 bases, there was a span of 8 bases. This sample was taken from a study of blood T cell repertoires in COVID-19. Whole-study context: PBMCs, B-cell-depleted T cells, or T cells were the source of the cDNA or gDNA that made up the material.

In the original workflow: Quantification of nucleated cells was approximated via reference gene primer amplification. Data came from immunoSEQ multiplex PCR; TCRdb stores just in-frame clones and leaves some out. Clonal size and the V and J genes are those of that table, whereas D and trimming came from the DNA. The data show about 190,000 clones, about 88% seen once. The clonotype comes from a man aged 25 to 40 with acute or convalescent COVID-19. The sequencing sample was made of peripheral blood. This chain joins TRBV7-9 and TRBJ2-1; perhaps TRBD2 as D (5 bases). Written as DNA, the CDR3 is TGTGCCAGCAGCTTAAAGCGGAGTGAGCAGTTCTTC. Protein sequence: CASSLKRSEQFF.